This TCR beta chain was captured by sequencing in a study of T cell responses to AZD1222 COVID-19 vaccine. There are 17 residues in the CDR3. V gave up 4 bases and J gave up 2 bases, with 17 bases separating them. In germline, CDR1 is SNHLY, CDR2 FYNNEI. TCRdb keeps only in-frame clones here, not all; method: immunoSEQ multiplex PCR. The data contain roughly 100,000 clones, about four fifths of them seen just once; the ten biggest clones take up around 5%. The clonotype was recovered from an adult in good health. The source material was peripheral blood, sampled on day 0 of AZD1222 vaccination. The rearrangement links TRBV2 to TRBJ1-4; D call uncertain. The CDR3 loop is CASSASKLRFTNEKLFF. In DNA, the CDR3 is TGTGCCAGCAGTGCGTCTAAGCTCCGATTCACTAATGAAAAACTGTTTTTT.